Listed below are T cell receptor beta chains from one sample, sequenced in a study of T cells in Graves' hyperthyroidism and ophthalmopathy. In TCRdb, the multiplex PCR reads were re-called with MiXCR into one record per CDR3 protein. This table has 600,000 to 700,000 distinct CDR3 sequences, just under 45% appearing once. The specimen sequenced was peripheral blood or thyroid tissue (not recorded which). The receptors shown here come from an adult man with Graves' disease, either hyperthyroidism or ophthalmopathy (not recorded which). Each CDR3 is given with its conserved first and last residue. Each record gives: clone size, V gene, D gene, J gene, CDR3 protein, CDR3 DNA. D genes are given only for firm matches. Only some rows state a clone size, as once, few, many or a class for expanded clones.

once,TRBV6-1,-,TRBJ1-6,CASSLGLGAGSPLHF,TGTGCCAGCAGTCTGGGACTTGGGGCGGGTTCACCCCTCCACTTT
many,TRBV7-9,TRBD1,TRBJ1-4,CASSFFQGQGMRLRLFF,TGTGCCAGCAGCTTCTTCCAGGGACAGGGGATGCGGCTTAGGCTGTTTTTT
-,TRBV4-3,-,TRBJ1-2,CASSQAGTGGRGYTF,TGCGCCAGCAGCCAGGCCGGGACGGGCGGACGGGGCTACACCTTC
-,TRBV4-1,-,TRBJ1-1,CASSQEWRNTEAFF,TGCGCCAGCAGCCAAGAGTGGAGGAACACTGAAGCTTTCTTT
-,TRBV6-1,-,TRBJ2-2,CASKPVTGELFF,TGTGCCAGCAAACCCGTCACCGGGGAGCTGTTTTTT
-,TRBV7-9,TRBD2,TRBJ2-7,CASSPQTSASYEQYF,TGTGCCAGCAGCCCGCAGACTAGCGCCTCCTACGAGCAGTACTTC
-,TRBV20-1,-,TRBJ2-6,CSASKGANVLTF,TGCAGTGCTAGTAAAGGGGCCAACGTCCTGACTTTC
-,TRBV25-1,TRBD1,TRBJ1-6,CASAMTGGVSPLHF,TGTGCCAGCGCCATGACAGGGGGTGTCTCACCCCTCCACTTT
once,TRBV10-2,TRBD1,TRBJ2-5,CASVVGQGATETQYF,TGCGCCAGCGTGGTGGGACAGGGGGCAACAGAGACCCAGTACTTC
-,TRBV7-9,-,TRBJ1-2,CASSATASSDGYTF,TGTGCCAGCAGTGCGACTGCTTCCTCCGATGGCTACACCTTC
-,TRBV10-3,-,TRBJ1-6,CAITKGYNSPLHF,TGTGCCATCACCAAGGGCTATAATTCACCCCTCCACTTT
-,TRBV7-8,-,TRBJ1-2,CASSLPDGVGDYTF,TGTGCCAGCAGCCTCCCCGACGGGGTAGGGGACTACACCTTC
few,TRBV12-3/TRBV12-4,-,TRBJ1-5,CASSLSGQDQPQHF,TGTGCCAGCAGTTTATCGGGGCAGGATCAGCCCCAGCATTTT
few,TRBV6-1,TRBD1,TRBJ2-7,CASLSGTGSSEQYF,TGTGCCAGCCTTTCCGGGACAGGGTCGTCCGAGCAGTACTTC
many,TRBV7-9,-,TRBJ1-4,CASSLGATGTEKLFF,TGTGCCAGCAGCTTAGGAGCCACAGGGACTGAAAAACTGTTTTTT
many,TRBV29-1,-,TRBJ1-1,CSAVRVNTEAFF,TGCAGCGCCGTACGGGTGAACACTGAAGCTTTCTTT
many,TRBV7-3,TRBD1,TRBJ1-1,CASSLSGTGGNTEAFF,TGTGCCAGCAGCTTAAGCGGAACAGGGGGGAACACTGAAGCTTTCTTT
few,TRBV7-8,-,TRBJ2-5,CASSLVPGNRETQYF,TGTGCCAGCAGCTTAGTTCCCGGGAACCGGGAGACCCAGTACTTC
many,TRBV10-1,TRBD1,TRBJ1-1,CASSDRQGTAFF,TGCGCCAGCAGTGACCGACAGGGAACAGCTTTCTTT
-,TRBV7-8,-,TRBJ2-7,CASSHFARSSYEQYF,TGTGCCAGCAGCCACTTCGCGAGAAGCTCCTACGAGCAGTACTTC
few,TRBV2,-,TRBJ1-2,CASSYTGSYGYTF,TGTGCCAGCAGTTACACAGGGAGTTATGGCTACACCTTC
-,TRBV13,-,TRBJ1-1,CASSFRDSDTEAFF,TGTGCCAGCAGCTTCCGGGACTCCGACACTGAAGCTTTCTTT
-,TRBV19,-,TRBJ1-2,CASSISPSGNYGYTF,TGTGCCAGTAGTATATCGCCAAGCGGTAACTATGGCTACACCTTC
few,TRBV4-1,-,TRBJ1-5,CASSQAGRGNQPQHF,TGCGCCAGCAGCCAAGCAGGGCGTGGCAATCAGCCCCAGCATTTT
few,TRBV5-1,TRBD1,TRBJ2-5,CASSETGGLETQYF,TGCGCCAGCAGCGAGACAGGGGGCCTTGAGACCCAGTACTTC
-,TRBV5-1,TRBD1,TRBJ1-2,CASSLVQGQDGYTF,TGCGCCAGCAGCTTGGTACAGGGGCAGGATGGCTACACCTTC
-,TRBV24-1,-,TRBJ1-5,CATSDLHWGAGNQPQHF,TGTGCCACCAGTGATTTGCATTGGGGGGCAGGCAATCAGCCCCAGCATTTT
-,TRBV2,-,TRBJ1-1,CAISGGENTEALF,TGTGCCATCAGTGGCGGAGAGAACACTGAAGCTTTGTTT
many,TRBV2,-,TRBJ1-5,CASRDFSNQPQHF,TGTGCCAGCAGGGACTTTAGCAATCAGCCCCAGCATTTT
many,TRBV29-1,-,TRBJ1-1,CSFLGGGRGTEAFF,TGCAGTTTCCTGGGGGGGGGGAGAGGGACTGAAGCTTTCTTT
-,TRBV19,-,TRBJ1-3,CASSRTGTTIYF,TGTGCCAGTAGTCGCACAGGGACCACCATATATTTT
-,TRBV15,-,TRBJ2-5,CATSRVQTQETQYF,TGTGCCACCAGCAGAGTCCAGACTCAAGAGACCCAGTACTTC
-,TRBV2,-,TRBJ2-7,CASSAGRASYEQYF,TGTGCCAGCAGTGCGGGACGGGCTTCCTACGAGCAGTACTTC
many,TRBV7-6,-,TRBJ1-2,CASSLADRGRRGYTF,TGTGCCAGCAGCTTAGCAGATCGAGGGAGGAGGGGCTACACCTTC
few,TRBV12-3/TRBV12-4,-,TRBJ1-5,CASSEAWHPGKPQHF,TGTGCCAGCAGTGAAGCGTGGCACCCCGGAAAACCCCAGCATTTT
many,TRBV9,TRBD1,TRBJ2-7,CASSARDSRGEQYF,TGTGCCAGCAGCGCTCGGGACAGTAGGGGCGAGCAGTACTTC
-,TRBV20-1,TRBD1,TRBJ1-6,CRARQGDSPLHF,TGCAGGGCAAGACAGGGCGATTCACCCCTCCACTTT
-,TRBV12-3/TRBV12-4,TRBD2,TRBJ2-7,CASTSPTSGRVYF,TGTGCCAGCACCTCCCCGACTAGCGGGAGGGTGTACTTC
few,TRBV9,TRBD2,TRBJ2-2,CASSGIAGTGELFF,TGTGCCAGCAGCGGGATAGCGGGGACCGGGGAGCTGTTTTTT
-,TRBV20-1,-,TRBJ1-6,CSANKGLSSPLHF,TGCAGTGCTAATAAGGGGCTTTCTTCACCCCTCCACTTT
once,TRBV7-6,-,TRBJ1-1,CASSPWGSLNTETFF,TGCGCCAGCAGCCCCTGGGGTTCTCTGAACACTGAAACTTTCTTT
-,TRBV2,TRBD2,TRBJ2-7,CASRGGVSYEQYF,TGTGCCAGCAGGGGAGGGGTCTCCTACGAGCAGTACTTC
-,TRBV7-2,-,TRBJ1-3,CASRMGSSGNTIYF,TGTGCCAGCAGGATGGGGAGCTCTGGAAACACCATATATTTT
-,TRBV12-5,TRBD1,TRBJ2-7,CASGLAGTGAYEQYF,TGTGCTAGTGGTTTGGCCGGGACAGGGGCCTACGAGCAGTACTTC
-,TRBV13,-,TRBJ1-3,CASSQSIGNTIYF,TGTGCCAGCAGCCAATCGATCGGAAACACCATATATTTT